The 13 T cell receptor beta chains below were found in one sample sequenced in a study of Ad26.COV2.S vaccination and SARS-CoV-2 variants. Assay: immunoSEQ multiplex PCR; the TCRdb copy retains only in-frame clones and omits some. The sample includes hundreds of thousands of clones, 89% seen only once; the top ten take approximately 2.5%. As to treatment: around 19 received Ad26.COV2.S at low or high dose, single or two shots; several received placebo; per-sample allocation not given. Sampling happened 63 days after the first vaccine or placebo injection. The input for sequencing was peripheral blood, taken in a trial of Ad26.COV2.S vaccine versus placebo. The receptors shown here come from a person between 18 and 65 years old who received the Ad26.COV2.S COVID-19 vaccine or a placebo.

The rearrangement uses TRBV5-5 and TRBJ1-1; no reliable D call. V lost 4 bases to trimming and J lost 5 bases, with 9 bases between them. This CDR3 spans 12 amino acids. Germline V gives CDR1 SGHKS, CDR2 YYEKEE (reference sequence). This chain's CDR3 is CASSLLWTEAFF. The CDR3 region has the DNA TGTGCCAGCAGCCTGCTGTGGACTGAAGCTTTCTTT.

This rearrangement joins TRBV7-2 to TRBJ2-3, with no clear D. The CDR3 has 13 amino acids. Germline-derived CDR1 and CDR2 are SGHTA and FQGNSA. Trimming stripped 5 bases from V and 6 bases from J, with 12 bases between. CDR3 amino acids: CASSPGWWDTQYF. As DNA, the CDR3 is TGTGCCAGCAGCCCTGGGTGGTGGGATACGCAGTATTTT.

The chain recombines TRBV7-9 with TRBJ2-1; D is undetermined. Germline V lookup: CDR1 SEHNR, CDR2 FQNEAQ (reference sequence). Trimming took 2 bases from V and 2 from J, leaving 10 bases between them. The CDR3 is made up of 15 amino acids. The CDR3 DNA is TGTGCCAGCAGCTTAAGAGACCTAACCTACAATGAGCAGTTCTTC. Translation gives CASSLRDLTYNEQFF.

This chain links TRBV5-1 with TRBJ2-1; D gene ambiguous. V was clipped by 0 bases and J by 5 bases, with 12 bases between them. The CDR3 is made up of 15 amino acids. CDR1 and CDR2 (germline): SGHRS, YFSETQ. The CDR3 region has the DNA TGCGCCAGCAGCTTGGTTCTTGGGGATAACAATGAGCAGTTCTTC. Encoded protein: CASSLVLGDNNEQFF.

The V and J genes are TRBV11-2 and TRBJ1-6; the D is unclear. The germline V gene has CDR1 SGHAT and CDR2 FQNNGV. Trimming removed 2 bases from V and 9 bases from J, with 14 bases in between. This CDR3 has 15 amino acids. In DNA form, the CDR3 reads TGTGCCAGCAGCTTATTGGGTGGGGTCTCTTCACCCCTCCACTTT. Translation: CASSLLGGVSSPLHF.

The chain couples TRBV24-1 to TRBJ2-3; D uncertain. Germline V gives CDR1 KGHDR, CDR2 SFDVKD. V was pared by 5 bases and J by 2 bases, with 10 bases between. The CDR3 covers 14 residues. The chain's CDR3 is CATSADGYTDTQYF. The CDR3 nucleotides read TGTGCCACCAGTGCCGACGGATACACAGATACGCAGTATTTT.

The chain recombines TRBV4-3 with TRBJ1-6; D remains ambiguous. The CDR3 is 15 residues long. The ends were cut back, 2 bases at V and 10 bases at J, with 15 bases in the middle. Germline CDR1 and CDR2: LGHNA and YSLEER. CDR3 coding DNA: TGCGCCAGCAGCCAATCTTTGAGTTTGGGGTCACCCCTCCACTTT. Protein sequence: CASSQSLSLGSPLHF.

This clone occurred a few times. The V gene is TRBV4-3, the J gene TRBJ2-2; D ambiguous. The germline V gene has CDR1 LGHNA and CDR2 YSLEER. Trimming took off 2 bases at V and 5 bases at J, with 9 bases between the two ends. This CDR3 spans 14 amino acids. The CDR3 DNA reads TGCGCCAGCAGCCAACTAACCTGGACCGGGGAGCTGTTTTTT. This encodes CASSQLTWTGELFF.

The rearrangement uses TRBV3-1 (or the pseudogene TRBV3-2) and TRBJ1-1; D is undetermined. CDR1 is LGHDT, CDR2 YNNKEL, per germline (reference sequence). V lost 0 bases and J 6 bases, leaving 14 bases between the germline ends. The CDR3 has 15 residues. The CDR3 here is CASSQDSAAGPEAFF. CDR3 bases: TGTGCCAGCAGCCAAGATTCAGCGGCGGGCCCTGAAGCTTTCTTT.

The chain carries TRBV28 and TRBJ2-7; unclear D gene. Germline values: CDR1 MDHEN, CDR2 SYDVKM. Trimming shortened V by 1 base and J by 1 base, and 11 bases separated the two germline ends. This CDR3 spans 15 amino acids. Here the CDR3 DNA reads TGTGCCAGCAGTTTATCCCTTGCCTATTCCTACGAGCAGTACTTC. It encodes CASSLSLAYSYEQYF.

This sequence joins TRBV5-1 and TRBJ2-2, with 8 bases aligning to TRBD1. Germline-derived CDR1 and CDR2 are SGHRS and YFSETQ. The CDR3 loop spans 16 amino acids. Trimming took 4 bases from V and 3 from J; bases not matched to a gene: 8. The CDR3 loop is CASSRSRDRYTGELFF. The DNA for the CDR3 is TGCGCCAGCAGCCGCAGCCGGGACAGGTACACCGGGGAGCTGTTTTTT.

The chain recombines TRBV3-1 (or the pseudogene TRBV3-2) with TRBJ1-1; D remains unclear. The CDR3 has 11 amino acids. The V gene lost 5 bases and the J gene lost 5 bases, with 6 bases spanning the gap. CDR1 and CDR2 (germline): LGHDT, YNNKEL (reference sequence). The CDR3 spells CASSYYTEAFF. The DNA of the CDR3 is TGTGCCAGCAGCTATTATACTGAAGCTTTCTTT.

The chain combines TRBV28 with TRBJ2-7; TRBD2 is a possible D gene (5 bases). Germline assignment: CDR1 MDHEN and CDR2 SYDVKM. Between the trimmed V and J ends, which lost 2 bases and 5 bases, there was a span of 13 bases. The CDR3 length is 14 residues. The CDR3 coding sequence is TGTGCCAGCAGTTTACTAGCCACTGGGAACGAGCAGTACTTC. It yields the protein CASSLLATGNEQYF. The whole variable domain, remainder taken from reference TRBV28 and TRBJ2-7, is DVKVTQSSRYLVKRTGEKVFLECVQDMDHENMFWYRQDPGLGLRLIYFSYDVKMKEKGDIPEGYSVSREKKERFSLILESASTNQTSMYLCASSLLATGNEQYFGPGTRLTVT.